These T cell receptor beta chains were read from a single sample in a study of T cell changes during pregnancy in multiple sclerosis. Assay: immunoSEQ multiplex PCR; the TCRdb copy retains only in-frame clones and omits some. This sample has over 45,000 clones; around nine tenths occur once, and the top ten carry approximately 1.8%. Specimen: peripheral blood, collected after pregnancy. The receptors originated from a female donor with multiple sclerosis, enrolled in a pregnancy study. CDR3s include the opening cysteine and the closing phenylalanine or tryptophan.

j_call v_call cdr3_aa
TRBJ2-1 TRBV7-7 CASSLDRGGEQFF
TRBJ2-1 TRBV7-3 CASSLFAGGLLGARRNEQFF
TRBJ2-7 TRBV4-1 CASSQEGKSYEQYF
TRBJ2-5 TRBV13 CASSHRGDFEETQYF
TRBJ1-2 TRBV9 CASSPQQGRYGYTF
TRBJ2-5 TRBV28 CASSPLRVKETQYF
TRBJ2-5 TRBV5-1 CASSPWGRAGGETQYF
TRBJ1-5 TRBV15 CATSRDLGGQPQHF
TRBJ1-1 TRBV30 CAFLPLGRGPTEAFF
TRBJ1-2 TRBV7-9 CASSLTGDYGYTF
TRBJ2-3 TRBV6-6 CASSSQGLFTDTQYF
TRBJ1-5 TRBV2 CASRSGTENQPQHF
TRBJ2-2 TRBV10-1 CASSDSQHLTGELFF
TRBJ2-7 TRBV6-5 CASRARAGSYEQYF
TRBJ1-2 TRBV5-1 CASSFTGGGYGYTF
TRBJ2-5 TRBV7-2 CASSYISPRQDSQETQYF
TRBJ1-5 TRBV9 CASSVDGTGNQPQHF
TRBJ1-2 TRBV19 CASSLPRDRATWNYGYTF
TRBJ2-2 TRBV27 CASRTLTKRNTGELFF
TRBJ1-6 TRBV5-1 CASSLGQVEDSPLHF
TRBJ2-3 TRBV6-5 CASSAQGRRTDTQYF
TRBJ2-5 TRBV5-1 CASSPASTAAGETQYF
TRBJ2-1 TRBV6-6 CASSYARDSYNEQFF
TRBJ2-3 TRBV5-5 CASSPRAGFDDTQYF
TRBJ2-1 TRBV5-1 CASSLLTGYNEQFF
TRBJ1-2 TRBV5-6 CASSFGQGWGYTF
TRBJ1-1 TRBV15 CATSGRDRTEAFF
TRBJ2-4 TRBV5-6 CASSRRLSGGVHF
TRBJ2-2 TRBV4-3 CASSPGTSSNTGELFF
TRBJ2-7 TRBV6-1 CASRASGTNEQYF
TRBJ2-2 TRBV7-3 CASSLDRQGGELFF
TRBJ2-5 TRBV28 CASSPLSEETQYF
TRBJ1-2 TRBV2 CASRYQGYNYGYTF